This T cell receptor (beta chain) derives from a study of CD8 T cells in ankylosing spondylitis (dated by TCRdb to about 2017). Study-level background: The study profiled T cell receptor beta repertoires in healthy donors and ankylosing spondylitis patients to find disease-linked TCR variants. The whole study cohort included under 140 healthy donors and 25 ankylosing spondylitis patients. Peripheral blood was sampled, and synovial fluid was also collected from ankylosing spondylitis patients.

Germline trimming amounts to 6 bases on V and 2 bases on J, with 6 as the count of junction bases outside the gene matches. From the cysteine up to the phenylalanine, the CDR3 has a length of 15 residues. The CDR3 DNA has 45 bases and is translated from base 1. The germline V gene encodes CDR1 MNHEY and CDR2 SVGEGT. Study-wide findings and limitations: A CD8+ phenotype was shown by the disease-linked clones, which were found at relatively low frequencies in peripheral blood. Some motif variants were previously reported in synovial fluid and blood of reactive arthritis patients, suggesting common disease-initiation mechanisms. A TCR beta motif of roughly 8 highly homologous amino acid variants appeared characteristic of blood from ankylosing spondylitis patients. Significant enrichment of the disease-linked clones was reported in matched synovial fluid samples from ankylosing spondylitis patients.

The data were produced on an Illumina HiSeq 2500. Quantitative 5'-RACE with molecular barcodes was the method used to prepare the TCR beta libraries. For the original study's pipeline: A new computational method, built on a probabilistic model of VDJ rearrangement, was used to identify disease-linked TCR variants. TCRdb itself trimmed the public reads at Q25 with fastp, ran MiXCR and retained productive beta chains. Identical CDR3 protein sequences are pooled into one entry, listed with their most common genes and DNA. TCRdb's processing, not the authors', yielded these V and J calls. Present in this sample are just under 550,000 distinct CDR3 sequences, roughly 13% of which were seen just once. Under 7.5% of the sample lies in the top ten. As to this clonotype: Its antigen specificity is not known. Base-call qualities are not available, and no considerably larger clone is one nucleotide away.

This receptor was obtained from a male donor with ankylosing spondylitis. Sequenced material: blood, either unsorted or a sorted T cell fraction (not recorded which). The chain links TRBV6-2 or TRBV6-3 with TRBJ2-7; TRBD1 lines up with 11 middle nucleotides. For the CDR3, the sequence is CASRPLGQGAYEQYF. The sequence in DNA is TGTGCCAGCAGACCTTTGGGACAGGGGGCCTACGAGCAGTACTTC.